The sequence of this TCR beta chain was determined in a study of T cell repertoires in cytomegalovirus infection. At the level of the study: CMV epitopes used comprised recently identified HLA-C-restricted ones and well-studied HLA-B-restricted ones. Through public TCR beta signatures, both CMV infection and matching HLA type were indicated.

Whole-study findings and limits: HLA-C-restricted TCR beta clonotypes specific for CMV led the ex vivo response. Individuals carrying CMV plus the relevant HLA were identified by cumulative frequency of public TCR beta families.

TCRdb redid the calling of the reads with MiXCR, one entry per CDR3 protein. This table holds approximately 990,000 distinct CDR3 sequences, approximately 32% found once. On this clonotype: Its matching antigen is unknown. No conserved phenylalanine or tryptophan is present at the end of the CDR3, so a read error is the likely explanation.

The CDR3 covers 14 residues. CDR1 and CDR2 (germline): MNHEY, SMNVEV (reference sequence). V gave up 3 bases and J gave up 6 bases; unmatched junction bases: 8. The sample in question was cultured CD8+ T cells from PBMCs, obtained from culture after CMV antigen stimulation. The chain couples TRBV27 to TRBJ2-7; the match to TRBD2 covers 7 bases. This receptor was taken from a human donor in good health (CMV status not recorded). Some clones in this sample may be carry-over from other donors' samples. As DNA, the CDR3 is TGTGCCAGCAGTTTGATTAGCGGGTTAGGCGAGCAGTACGCC. It encodes CASSLISGLGEQYA.